These 29 T cell receptor beta chains share one sample of origin, sequenced in a study of T cells in Graves' hyperthyroidism and ophthalmopathy. Researchers took RNA transcripts and amplified the TCR beta CDR3 regions from them. Using the HTBI primer set, a first-round RT-PCR was run on the TCR CDR3. In TCRdb, the multiplex PCR reads were re-called with MiXCR into one record per CDR3 protein. In the table there are 470,000 or so distinct CDR3 sequences, about 20% of which are singletons. The sample comprised blood. The source of these receptors is a man younger than 35 with Graves' hyperthyroidism.

This clonotype showed up just a few times. At one of its ends the junction is not consistent with the germline gene, which may arise from a read error. The chain employs TRBV5-1 and TRBJ1-2; D gene unclear. The CDR3 consists of 15 residues. Germline CDR1 SGHRS, CDR2 YFSETQ. The CDR3 nucleotides read TGCGCCAGCGGCTTGGCCGAGAACCCGGACTATGGCTACACCTTC. It specifies CASGLAENPDYGYTF.

The CDR3 region is CASMEGGVGDEQYF. CDR3 sequence (DNA): TGTGCCAGCATGGAGGGAGGTGTTGGGGACGAGCAGTACTTC. The chain couples TRBV6-1 to TRBJ2-7; a possible D gene is TRBD2 (6 bases). The V gene's germline CDR1 is MNHNS and CDR2 SASEGT. The CDR3 loop spans 14 amino acids. Trimming took 7 bases from V and 5 from J, leaving 18 bases between them.

This clonotype was counted at least ten times. The chain carries TRBV6-2 or TRBV6-3 and TRBJ1-3; D is perhaps TRBD1 (5 bases). The germline CDR1 and CDR2 sequences are MNHEY and SVGEGT. CDR3 length: 19 residues. With 6 bases removed from V and 0 bases from J, the gap between germline ends came to 24 bases. The CDR3 DNA reads as TGTGCCAGCAGCCGGGGGACGGTGGTAACTTGGCGCTCTGGAAACACCATATATTTT. This gives the protein CASSRGTVVTWRSGNTIYF.

To note about this clonotype: Mismatch with germline at one junction end may stem from a read error. This chain connects TRBV12-3 or TRBV12-4 to TRBJ1-5; 10 positions agree with TRBD1. This CDR3 spans 14 amino acids. CDR3 residues: CASNLGTGVQPQHF. The CDR3 DNA reads as TGTGCCAGCAATTTAGGGACAGGGGTTCAGCCCCAGCATTTT.

This clonotype has at least ten counts. V usage is TRBV12-3 or TRBV12-4 and J usage is TRBJ1-2; D gene uncertain. V was shortened by 10 bases and J by 2 bases, with 8 bases between the two germline ends. The CDR3 is made up of 11 amino acids. The CDR3 region is CAISYNYGYTF. The DNA of the CDR3 is TGTGCCATTTCGTACAACTATGGCTACACCTTC.

Concerning this clonotype itself: One junction end disagrees with the germline gene, perhaps due to a read error. The V and J genes are TRBV28 and TRBJ2-5, with 7 bases identical to TRBD1. The CDR3 runs to 13 residues. In germline, CDR1 is MDHEN, CDR2 SYDVKM. This CDR3 is CASRMTGLETKYF. CDR3 DNA: TGTGCCAGCAGGATGACAGGGCTAGAGACCAAGTACTTC.

With respect to this clonotype: With a much larger clone just one base away, this may be a read error. V usage is TRBV11-3 and J usage is TRBJ1-1, with D unresolved. Germline V gene sequence: CDR1 SGHNT, CDR2 YENEEA. This CDR3 has 14 residues. Written as DNA, the CDR3 is TGTGCCAGCAGCTTATCCCGCCTGAACACCGAAGCTTGCTTT. It encodes CASSLSRLNTEACF.

In its sample, this clonotype was seen many times. The chain has TRBV2 and TRBJ2-7, with 11 bases fitting TRBD2. This CDR3 contains 15 residues. The J segment lost 1 base and the V segment lost 5 bases, leaving 4 bases of the junction unmatched. CDR1 SNHLY and CDR2 FYNNEI come from the germline V gene. CDR3 in amino acids: CASSPSGGMSYEQYF. The CDR3 bases are TGTGCCAGCAGTCCTAGCGGGGGGATGTCCTACGAGCAGTACTTC.

The V call is TRBV4-3, the J call TRBJ1-2; 9 nucleotides agree with TRBD1. CDR1 is LGHNA and CDR2 is YSLEER in the germline V gene. The CDR3 extends over 16 amino acids. V shed 1 base and J 2 bases; nucleotides not matched to a gene: 5. CDR3: CASSQVSGQGNYGYTF. The CDR3 region has the DNA TGCGCCAGCAGCCAAGTCTCGGGACAGGGAAACTATGGCTACACCTTC.

This clonotype was observed many times. J is TRBJ1-2 and V is TRBV25-1; D is unclear. The CDR3 contains 15 residues. CDR1 and CDR2 (germline): MGHDK, SYGVNS. V gave up 3 bases and J gave up 3 bases, with 14 bases separating them. CDR3 sequence reads: CASSDPTAGDYGYTF. DNA for the CDR3: TGTGCCAGCAGTGATCCTACAGCCGGGGACTATGGCTACACCTTC.

This clonotype came up many times. This sequence may be a read error, since a much larger clone differs from it by one base. The chain couples TRBV28 to TRBJ1-2; D perhaps matches TRBD1 (5 bases). Germline loops: CDR1 MDHEN, CDR2 SYDVKM. The CDR3 consists of 13 residues. Trimming removed 5 bases at V and 6 bases at J, with 13 bases between. The CDR3 protein is CASSHQGDNGYTF. CDR3 nucleotides: TGTGCCAGCAGTCATCAGGGTGACAATGGCTACACCTTC.

This clonotype has ten or more counts. V is TRBV5-1 and J is TRBJ2-5; no reliable D call. From germline, CDR1 is SGHRS and CDR2 YFSETQ. The CDR3 length is 15 residues. Trimming removed 0 bases from V and 1 base from J, with 10 bases in between. CDR3 nucleotide sequence: TGCGCCAGCAGCTTGGCTTCTGGGATCCAAGAGACCCAGTACTTC. Translation: CASSLASGIQETQYF.

This clonotype showed up many times. The chain employs TRBV2 and TRBJ2-2, with 7 bases aligning to TRBD2. Germline-derived CDR1 and CDR2 are SNHLY and FYNNEI. With V trimmed by 4 bases and J by 4 bases, 9 bases remained unmatched. This CDR3 region has 16 residues. The CDR3 coding sequence is TGTGCCAGCAGTGGGGGCGGGGGAGTCGTCACCGGGGAGCTGTTTTTT. This gives the protein CASSGGGGVVTGELFF.

Ten or more counts support this clonotype. Here the CDR3 DNA reads TGTGCCAGCAGCTCGTGGACAGGGGGGTCTCGGACTGAAGCTTTCTTT. Its translation: CASSSWTGGSRTEAFF. This rearrangement joins TRBV11-1 to TRBJ1-1, with TRBD1 identical over 10 bases. The germline V gene encodes CDR1 SGHAT and CDR2 FQDESV (reference sequence). This CDR3 contains 16 residues. V trimming: 4 bases; J trimming: 5 bases; junction bases outside the gene matches: 10.

In this sample, this clonotype turned up many times. J is TRBJ1-1 and V is TRBV15; the match to TRBD1 covers 7 bases. Per germline, CDR1 LNHNV and CDR2 YYDKDF (reference sequence). The CDR3 is 13 residues long. V shed 3 bases and J 4 bases; nucleotides not matched to a gene: 2. The CDR3 region has the DNA TGTGCCACCAGCAGGACAGGGTCCACTGAAGCTTTCTTT. Translated, it gives CATSRTGSTEAFF.

In this sample, this clonotype turned up many times. This CDR3 reads CASGLRGGGSEQYF. The CDR3 coding sequence is TGTGCCAGCGGCCTAAGGGGAGGGGGCTCCGAGCAGTACTTC. This chain joins TRBV27 and TRBJ2-7; tentatively, D is TRBD1 or TRBD2 (7 bases each). Per the germline V gene, CDR1 is MNHEY and CDR2 is SMNVEV (reference sequence). CDR3 length equals 14 residues. V lost 8 bases and J lost 6, with 20 bases in between.

The sample holds many counts of this clonotype. This chain joins TRBV5-1 and TRBJ2-7; the D is unclear. Germline loops: CDR1 SGHRS, CDR2 YFSETQ. The CDR3 runs 15 residues. Deletions cut 1 base from V and 3 bases from J, with 14 bases between. The DNA of the CDR3 is TGCGCCAGCAGCTTGTTAGGGAATGGAGTCTACGAGCAGTACTTC. This translates into CASSLLGNGVYEQYF.

This clonotype has ten or more counts. The genes are TRBV6-5 and TRBJ1-6; 9 nucleotides line up with TRBD1. The CDR3 loop spans 16 amino acids. The J segment lost 4 bases and the V segment lost 4 bases, leaving 5 bases of the junction unmatched. Germline lookup yields CDR1 MNHEY and CDR2 SVGAGI. The CDR3 reads CASSSLQGAYNSPLHF. The CDR3 coding sequence is TGTGCCAGCAGTTCCCTACAGGGGGCTTATAATTCACCCCTCCACTTT.

This chain uses TRBV12-3 or TRBV12-4 with TRBJ1-6; no clear D. The CDR3 sequence is 13 residues long. The germline V and J ends were trimmed by 0 bases and 12 bases, with 9 bases remaining between them. The DNA for the CDR3 is TGTGCCAGCAGTTTAGCGGCCGGGCTACCCCTCCACTTT. Its translation is CASSLAAGLPLHF.

This clonotype came up once. The chain links TRBV6-1 to TRBJ2-7, with D tentatively TRBD2 (5 bases). CDR3 length: 13 residues. The V and J ends lost 2 bases and 4 bases respectively, with 9 bases between them. Germline V gene lookup returns CDR1 MNHNS and CDR2 SASEGT. In DNA form, the CDR3 reads TGTGCCAGCAGTGAAATCCGGGGTTACGAGCAGTACTTC. Amino acids: CASSEIRGYEQYF.

The chain recombines TRBV20-1 with TRBJ1-6, with a possible D match to TRBD1 (6 bases). Germline-derived CDR1 and CDR2 are DFQATT and SNEGSKA (reference sequence). V was trimmed by 3 bases and J by 5 bases, leaving 11 bases between them. The CDR3 spans 14 residues. DNA for the CDR3: TGCAGTGCTAGGCGGCCAGGGGATAATTCACCCCTCCACTTT. This translates into CSARRPGDNSPLHF.

This clonotype was seen more than once but under ten times. This chain links TRBV19 with TRBJ2-3, with TRBD1 identical over 8 bases. With V trimmed by 6 bases and J by 4 bases, 3 bases remained unmatched. Germline CDR1 and CDR2: LNHDA and SQIVND (reference sequence). The CDR3 is made up of 13 amino acids. CDR3 region: CASRGQVSDTQYF. CDR3 in DNA: TGTGCCAGTAGGGGACAGGTGTCAGATACGCAGTATTTT.

This clonotype has more than one count but fewer than ten. This sequence joins TRBV11-3 and TRBJ2-7, with D possibly being TRBD1 (5 bases). The V gene lost 5 bases and the J gene lost 0 bases, with 11 bases spanning the gap. Germline V gives CDR1 SGHNT, CDR2 YENEEA. This CDR3 comprises 14 residues. In DNA, the CDR3 is TGTGCCAGCAGCCCGGTGGACAACTCCTACGAGCAGTACTTC. Residues: CASSPVDNSYEQYF. The full variable domain, its missing parts supplied by reference TRBV11-3 and TRBJ2-7, is EAGVVQSPRYKIIEKKQPVAFWCNPISGHNTLYWYLQNLGQGPELLIRYENEEAVDDSQLPKDRFSAERLKGVDSTLKIQPAELGDSAVYLCASSPVDNSYEQYFGPGTRLTVT.

CDR3 coding DNA: TGTGCCAGCAGCCCGTTAAACAGGGAAGGGACCCAGTACTTC. This sequence encodes CASSPLNREGTQYF. The V and J genes are TRBV9 and TRBJ2-5, with TRBD1 as a possible D gene (6 bases). There are 14 residues in the CDR3. Germline CDR1 SGDLS, CDR2 YYNGEE. The germline V and J ends were trimmed by 4 bases and 7 bases, with 17 bases remaining between them.

This clonotype showed up many times. V gene TRBV19 combines with J gene TRBJ1-3; tentatively, D is TRBD1 (5 bases). Deletions cut 8 bases from V and 0 bases from J, with 8 bases between. There are 13 residues in the CDR3. Germline values: CDR1 LNHDA, CDR2 SQIVND (reference sequence). The CDR3 here is CASDSNSGNTIYF. For the CDR3, the DNA is TGTGCCAGTGACAGCAACTCTGGAAACACCATATATTTT.

This clonotype was counted at least ten times. The chain joins TRBV28 to TRBJ2-6; TRBD2 matches at 7 bases. The CDR3 contains 16 residues. CDR1 is MDHEN and CDR2 is SYDVKM in the germline V gene. The V and J ends lost 5 bases and 3 bases, in that order; junction bases with no gene match: 7. The CDR3 is CASSPSGGSGANVLTF. The CDR3, as DNA: TGTGCCAGCAGTCCATCGGGGGGAAGTGGGGCCAACGTCCTGACTTTC.

This clonotype was seen a few times. The V gene is TRBV6-2 or TRBV6-3, the J gene TRBJ2-5, with D possibly matching TRBD2 (6 bases). The CDR3 extends over 17 amino acids. The germline V gene encodes CDR1 MNHEY and CDR2 SVGEGT. Trimming stripped 0 bases from V and 1 base from J, with 15 bases between. CDR3 nucleotide sequence: TGTGCCAGCAGTTACTCAGAGGGAGGACACCTCCAAGAGACCCAGTACTTC. Translating it yields CASSYSEGGHLQETQYF.

This clonotype was found a few times. This chain joins TRBV12-3 or TRBV12-4 and TRBJ1-3, with a possible D match to TRBD1 (6 bases). Trimming cost V 6 bases and J 4 bases, with 16 bases left between them. This CDR3 spans 15 amino acids. The CDR3 DNA reads as TGTGCCAGCAGGGCAGGGGCCGGGAGCGGAAACACCATATATTTT. This translates into CASRAGAGSGNTIYF.

This clonotype was counted ten times or more. The chain carries TRBV28 and TRBJ1-6; D ambiguous. The CDR3 loop spans 19 amino acids. V lost 2 bases and J 0 bases, leaving 17 bases between the germline ends. In germline, CDR1 is MDHEN, CDR2 SYDVKM. This CDR3 reads CASSLGSIFRSSYNSPLHF. The CDR3 DNA is TGTGCCAGCAGTTTAGGTAGCATATTTCGGAGCTCCTATAATTCACCCCTCCACTTT. Drawing the rest from reference TRBV28 and TRBJ1-6, the complete variable domain is DVKVTQSSRYLVKRTGEKVFLECVQDMDHENMFWYRQDPGLGLRLIYFSYDVKMKEKGDIPEGYSVSREKKERFSLILESASTNQTSMYLCASSLGSIFRSSYNSPLHFGNGTRLTVT.